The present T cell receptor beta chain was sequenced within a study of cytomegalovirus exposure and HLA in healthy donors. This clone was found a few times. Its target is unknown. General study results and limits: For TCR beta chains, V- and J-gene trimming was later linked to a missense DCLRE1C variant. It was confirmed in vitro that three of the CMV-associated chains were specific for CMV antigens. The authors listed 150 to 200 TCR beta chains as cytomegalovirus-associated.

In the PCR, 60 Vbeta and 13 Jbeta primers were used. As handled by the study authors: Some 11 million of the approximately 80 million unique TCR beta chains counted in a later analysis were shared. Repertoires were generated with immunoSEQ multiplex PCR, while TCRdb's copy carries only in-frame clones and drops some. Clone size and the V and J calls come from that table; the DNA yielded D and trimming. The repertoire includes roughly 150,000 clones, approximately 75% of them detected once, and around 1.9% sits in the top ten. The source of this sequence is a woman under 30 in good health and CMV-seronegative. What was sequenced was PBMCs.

In DNA form, the CDR3 reads TGTGCCAGCAGTACAGGGGTGGAGGGGGCCAACGTCCTGACTTTC. It encodes CASSTGVEGANVLTF. The chain employs TRBV6-1 and TRBJ2-6; 7 bases map to TRBD1. From germline, CDR1 is MNHNS and CDR2 SASEGT. This CDR3 region has 15 residues. With V trimmed by 5 bases and J by 4 bases, 5 bases remained unmatched.